This T cell receptor (beta chain) was identified during a study of T-cell memory formation after mild COVID-19. At the level of the study: Largely donor-specific sequence clusters came from a couple of donors.

A note on this clonotype: What it recognizes is unknown.

TCR alpha and TCR beta cDNA libraries carrying sample barcodes and UMIs were produced by 5'RACE using constant-segment primers. From the 5' RACE reads, TCRdb called clonotypes with MiXCR, one entry per CDR3 protein. Of over 450,000 distinct CDR3 sequences listed, roughly 22% are singletons. Whole-study findings and limits: Later expanders leaned CD4+, whereas clones that contracted between day 15 and 85 were balanced CD4/CD8. Researchers report contracting CD4+ clones mostly in CM and EM, with CD8+ clones in EMRA.

This TCR was recovered from an adult woman who had mild COVID-19 (a few samples of this study predate the infection). Cell type and time point are not known. Sequencing used PBMCs or a T cell subset sorted from them (not recorded which).

Here the CDR3 reads CASSLPTSGRNEQFF. CDR3 nucleotides: TGTGCCAGCAGCTTACCGACTAGCGGGCGTAATGAGCAGTTCTTC. The V call is TRBV9, the J call TRBJ2-1; 10 positions agree with TRBD2. The CDR3 is made up of 15 amino acids. V gave up 4 bases and J gave up 7 bases; unmatched junction bases: 8. From germline, CDR1 is SGDLS and CDR2 YYNGEE.